A selection of T cell receptor beta chains follows, all from one sample in a study of blood T cell repertoires in COVID-19. The data were produced by immunoSEQ multiplex PCR, yet TCRdb's version contains in-frame clones alone and is incomplete. This table has about 260,000 clones, 80% to 90% appearing once. Material: peripheral blood. The receptors here all came from a woman in her 70s with COVID-19, enrolled during active disease. The CDR3 runs from the conserved cysteine through the conserved F or W.

CATSRVAGGDQPQHF | TRBJ1-5 | TRBV15
CASSLSGGPGETQYF | TRBJ2-5 | TRBV5-4
CASSLAGPDTGELFF | TRBJ2-2 | TRBV7-9
CASSFGTQDQPQHF | TRBJ1-5 | TRBV5-5
CASSRQSTGELFF | TRBJ2-2 | TRBV7-3
CASGVASGRNGDNEQFF | TRBJ2-1 | TRBV7-8
CASSLGQGAYEQYF | TRBJ2-7 | TRBV11-2
CASSITGAYGYTF | TRBJ1-2 | TRBV19
CASSLQGYEQYF | TRBJ2-7 | TRBV2
CASSFTPGAYNEQFF | TRBJ2-1 | TRBV28
CASSQGTRLTAYTF | TRBJ1-2 | TRBV3-1/TRBV3-2
CASRGARGNQPQHF | TRBJ1-5 | TRBV2
CSVQRRAGEKLFF | TRBJ1-4 | TRBV29-1
CASSPRGNSYNEQFF | TRBJ2-1 | TRBV7-9
CASSVRVGYNEQFF | TRBJ2-1 | TRBV9
CASSIRDSKHEAFF | TRBJ1-1 | TRBV19
CASSLHSGPSYEQYF | TRBJ2-7 | TRBV11-2
CASSRTSGRQNTGELFF | TRBJ2-2 | TRBV19
CASSSQGAGSYEQYF | TRBJ2-7 | TRBV27
CASTTGANTGELFF | TRBJ2-2 | TRBV19
CASSQVGAEDSYEQYF | TRBJ2-7 | TRBV4-2
CASSPREGAGYTF | TRBJ1-2 | TRBV19
CASTGGTYNSPLHF | TRBJ1-6 | TRBV6-6
CASSRAGTGARNSPLHF | TRBJ1-6 | TRBV7-8
CSAREEGYTF | TRBJ1-2 | TRBV20-1
CASSRTSGRNTQYF | TRBJ2-3 | TRBV6-5